The 20 T cell receptor beta chains below come from one sample, sequenced in a study of OX40 agonist ivuxolimab in advanced cancers. Some clones are missing from TCRdb's copy, which holds only in-frame ones; the method was immunoSEQ multiplex PCR. The sample records under 25,000 clones, around nine tenths being singletons. The material sequenced was CD4+ or CD8+ T cells sorted from blood, taken in a trial of the OX40 agonist ivuxolimab. The source is an adult with an advanced solid tumor such as melanoma, head and neck, liver or kidney cancer.

The rearrangement uses TRBV7-9 and TRBJ1-1, with D tentatively TRBD1 (6 bases). From germline, CDR1 is SEHNR and CDR2 FQNEAQ (reference sequence). V lost 1 base and J lost 4, with 13 bases in between. The CDR3 spans 15 residues. CDR3 DNA: TGTGCCAGCAGCTTAGGCACAGGGCGATTCACTGAAGCTTTCTTT. As protein: CASSLGTGRFTEAFF.

The DNA for the CDR3 is TGTGCCAGCAAGATAGCGGGAGGGGGGGAGACCCAGTACTTC. It specifies CASKIAGGGETQYF. This chain connects TRBV2 to TRBJ2-5; 11 nucleotides line up with TRBD2. Germline V gene sequence: CDR1 SNHLY, CDR2 FYNNEI. This CDR3 is 14 amino acids long. V gave up 7 bases and J gave up 5 bases; unmatched junction bases: 6.

The CDR3 bases are TGCGCCAGCAGCCAAGGGCACAATCGTGGGGGGCTCTACTATGGCTACACCTTC. It specifies CASSQGHNRGGLYYGYTF. The V gene is TRBV4-3, the J gene TRBJ1-2; tentative D call: TRBD1 (6 bases). Germline assignment: CDR1 LGHNA and CDR2 YSLEER. CDR3 length equals 18 residues. V dropped 1 base and J dropped 3 bases, with 21 bases sitting between them.

The chain joins TRBV13 to TRBJ1-1; D ambiguous. The CDR3 totals 12 residues. Per germline, CDR1 PRHDT and CDR2 FYEKMQ (reference sequence). V was trimmed by 5 bases and J by 8 bases, leaving 12 bases between them. DNA of the CDR3: TGTGCCAGCAGCCTGCCACTTAGAGAAGCTTTCTTT. Translating gives CASSLPLREAFF.

The chain joins TRBV5-1 to TRBJ2-2, with 7 bases lining up with TRBD1. Trimming took 5 bases from V and 10 from J; bases not matched to a gene: 8. The CDR3 spans 13 residues. CDR1 SGHRS and CDR2 YFSETQ come from the germline V gene. The CDR3, as DNA: TGCGCCAGCAGTTCTGGACAGGAAGAGGAGCTGTTTTTT. This codes for CASSSGQEEELFF.

The V and J genes are TRBV29-1 and TRBJ2-5, with D hard to call. The V end lost 5 bases, the J end lost 3 bases, and 16 bases lay between the germline ends. This CDR3 has 14 residues. Germline V gene lookup returns CDR1 SQVTM and CDR2 ANQGSEA. The CDR3 reads CSVPNTLAEETQYF. CDR3 sequence (DNA): TGCAGCGTTCCAAACACCTTAGCAGAAGAGACCCAGTACTTC.

This sequence joins TRBV7-3 and TRBJ2-1; perhaps TRBD1 as D (6 bases). Germline V gene data show CDR1 as SGHTA and CDR2 as FQGTGA. This CDR3 is built from 15 residues. V lost 1 base and J 3 bases, leaving 10 bases between the germline ends. CDR3 coding DNA: TGTGCCAGCAGCTTAAGTTTAGGGGGCTACAATGAGCAGTTCTTC. Amino acid sequence: CASSLSLGGYNEQFF.

This clone was seen just once. This chain joins TRBV2 and TRBJ2-7; 16 positions match TRBD2. The CDR3 runs to 18 residues. Germline loops: CDR1 SNHLY, CDR2 FYNNEI. The V gene end was trimmed by 3 bases and the J gene end by 3 bases; junction bases not matched to a gene: 8. The CDR3, as DNA: TGTGCCAGCAGTGATGGGACTAGCGGGAGGGCGGGGATCTACGAGCAGTACTTC. Protein sequence: CASSDGTSGRAGIYEQYF.

With respect to this clone: Other DNA sequences of this sample code for an identical CDR3. V and J are TRBV7-9 and TRBJ2-1, with a tentative D call TRBD2 (6 bases). V dropped 7 bases and J dropped 9 bases, with 19 bases sitting between them. CDR1 and CDR2 (germline): SEHNR, FQNEAQ (reference sequence). The CDR3 loop spans 14 amino acids. CDR3 in amino acids: CASTSGRERVEQFF. The DNA for the CDR3 is TGTGCCAGCACCTCTGGGCGGGAAAGGGTTGAGCAGTTCTTC.

This chain joins TRBV29-1 and TRBJ2-2; D may be TRBD1 or TRBD2 (5 bases each). V was trimmed by 7 bases and J by 6 bases, leaving 15 bases between them. CDR1 is SQVTM and CDR2 is ANQGSEA in the germline V gene. This CDR3 region has 13 residues. DNA of the CDR3: TGCAGCGCTAGGGGACGCAGGTCCGGGGAGCTGTTTTTT. This codes for CSARGRRSGELFF.

This chain uses TRBV27 with TRBJ1-5; D is ambiguous. With 5 bases removed from V and 2 bases from J, the gap between germline ends came to 10 bases. This CDR3 is built from 14 residues. Germline CDR1 MNHEY, CDR2 SMNVEV (reference sequence). CDR3 DNA: TGTGCCAGCAGTACCTCGGTCCGCAATCAGCCCCAGCATTTT. The encoded protein is CASSTSVRNQPQHF.

CDR3 nucleotides: TGTGCCAGCAGTTTGAACGTCCCTAGTGTGGGAGAGCAGTACTTC. Its translation is CASSLNVPSVGEQYF. V gene TRBV11-2 combines with J gene TRBJ2-7; no clear D gene. The CDR3 totals 15 residues. Germline CDR1 reads SGHAT; CDR2 reads FQNNGV. V shed 6 bases and J shed 7 bases, with 22 bases lying between them.

This CDR3 is CASRQLAYNEQFF. The DNA for the CDR3 is TGCGCCAGCAGACAACTAGCCTACAATGAGCAGTTCTTC. The rearrangement uses TRBV5-1 and TRBJ2-1; D may be TRBD2 (5 bases). Germline V gene data show CDR1 as SGHRS and CDR2 as YFSETQ. Trimming left V 5 bases short and J 2 bases short, with 8 bases between. CDR3 length: 13 residues. The variable domain in full, with the rest retrieved from reference TRBV5-1 and TRBJ2-1, is KAGVTQTPRYLIKTRGQQVTLSCSPISGHRSVSWYQQTPGQGLQFLFEYFSETQRNKGNFPGRFSGRQFSNSRSEMNVSTLELGDSALYLCASRQLAYNEQFFGPGTRLTVL.

This clone showed up just once. The chain carries TRBV4-2 and TRBJ2-2; D perhaps matches TRBD2 (5 bases). Germline V CDR1 and CDR2: LGHNA, YNFKEQ. Trimming shortened V by 0 bases and J by 6 bases, and 11 bases separated the two germline ends. The CDR3 is 15 amino acids. The CDR3: CASSQDPRESGELFF. The CDR3 DNA follows: TGTGCCAGCAGCCAAGATCCGAGGGAATCCGGGGAGCTGTTTTTT.

The V gene is TRBV5-6, the J gene TRBJ1-2; weak D call: TRBD1 (6 bases). This CDR3 region has 12 residues. Trimming shortened V by 2 bases and J by 7 bases, and 9 bases separated the two germline ends. CDR1 and CDR2 from the germline V gene are SGHDT and YYEEEE. This CDR3 is CASSFGGRGYTF. CDR3 DNA sequence: TGTGCCAGCAGCTTCGGGGGCCGTGGCTACACCTTC.

The CDR3 region has the DNA TGCAGCGGACTAGCGAACACCGGGGAGCTGTTTTTT. Its translation: CSGLANTGELFF. The V call is TRBV29-1, the J call TRBJ2-2; tentative D call: TRBD2 (6 bases). Between the trimmed V and J ends, which lost 7 bases and 0 bases, there was a span of 6 bases. In germline, CDR1 is SQVTM, CDR2 ANQGSEA. The CDR3 is 12 residues long.

The chain recombines TRBV28 with TRBJ1-5, with a possible D match to TRBD1 (6 bases). The CDR3 totals 14 residues. In germline, CDR1 is MDHEN, CDR2 SYDVKM. The germline V and J ends were trimmed by 5 bases and 6 bases, with 14 bases remaining between them. CDR3 nucleotide sequence: TGTGCCAGCAGTCCGCCGGGGGGCGGTCAGCCCCAGCATTTT. Translated: CASSPPGGGQPQHF.

The V call is TRBV27, the J call TRBJ1-2, with 9 bases aligning to TRBD1. V lost 3 bases and J lost 5; bases outside the gene matches: 7. Looked up from germline, CDR1 is MNHEY and CDR2 is SMNVEV (reference sequence). The CDR3 extends over 15 amino acids. In DNA form, the CDR3 reads TGTGCCAGCAGTTTCGCTACAGGGGGCGATTATGGCTACACCTTC. Translating it yields CASSFATGGDYGYTF.

The chain is built from TRBV28 and TRBJ2-1, with TRBD2 matching over 12 bases. CDR1 is MDHEN and CDR2 is SYDVKM in the germline V gene. The CDR3 sequence is 16 residues long. After removal of 3 bases from V and 9 bases from J, the junction contained 9 bases not matched to a gene. CDR3: CASSFWTSGNGGEQFF. CDR3 in DNA: TGTGCCAGCAGTTTTTGGACTAGCGGGAACGGGGGTGAGCAGTTCTTC.

The chain couples TRBV4-3 to TRBJ2-6; 8 positions match TRBD1. Germline CDR1 LGHNA, CDR2 YSLEER. The junction had 13 bases not matched to a gene; V was cut back by 4 bases and J by 5 bases. There are 18 residues in the CDR3. The CDR3 protein is CASSPAGTGIRWANVLTF. DNA for the CDR3: TGCGCCAGCAGCCCAGCCGGGACAGGCATTCGTTGGGCCAACGTCCTGACTTTC.